These 29 T cell receptor beta chains came from one sample sequenced in a study of blood T cells in healthy people across ages. Together with a sample-barcoded 5' primer, a J-beta primer mix was included in a second PCR lasting 7 to 11 cycles. One entry per CDR3 protein results from TCRdb running MiXCR on the 5' RACE reads. Of over 750,000 distinct CDR3 sequences listed, 20% to 30% are singletons. The same data also went into a second study, on T cells of mothers and their children.

Sequencing input: blood. Receptors originate from a boy under 18 in good health.

CDR3 DNA sequence: TGTGCCAGCAGCTTAACAGGGGGGACGGAGACCCAGTACTTC. It encodes CASSLTGGTETQYF. This rearrangement joins TRBV7-6 to TRBJ2-5, with 8 bases identical to TRBD1. V lost 2 bases and J lost 5; bases outside the gene matches: 4. Germline CDR1 is SGHVS and CDR2 is FNYEAQ. This CDR3 region has 14 residues.

The V call is TRBV4-3, the J call TRBJ1-6, with D unresolved. The V end lost 1 base, the J end lost 6 bases, and 10 bases lay between the germline ends. The CDR3 spans 15 residues. Germline V gene sequence: CDR1 LGHNA, CDR2 YSLEER. CDR3 nucleotide sequence: TGCGCCAGCAGCCAAGCGTGGCAGTCTAATTCACCCCTCCACTTT. Translation: CASSQAWQSNSPLHF.

The chain combines TRBV18 with TRBJ2-3, with a weak D call TRBD2 (6 bases). V lost 5 bases, J lost 1 base, and 10 bases lay in between. This CDR3 has 14 residues. CDR1 is KGHSH, CDR2 LQKENI, per germline. The CDR3 bases are TGTGCCAGCTCAAATGGCGGGGGCACAGATACGCAGTATTTT. Its protein is CASSNGGGTDTQYF.

The chain joins TRBV6-4 to TRBJ2-1, with 12 bases lining up with TRBD1. The CDR3 spans 16 residues. J lost 8 bases, V lost 5 bases, and 10 bases had no gene match. CDR1 is MRHNA and CDR2 is SNTAGT in the germline V gene. The CDR3 loop reads CASSNEPGTGGDEQFF. For the CDR3, the DNA is TGTGCCAGCAGTAATGAACCCGGGACAGGGGGCGATGAGCAGTTCTTC.

The chain recombines TRBV28 with TRBJ2-7, with 8 bases lining up with TRBD1. CDR1 is MDHEN, CDR2 SYDVKM, per germline. The V gene end was trimmed by 7 bases and the J gene end by 4 bases; junction bases not matched to a gene: 12. This CDR3 has 15 amino acids. For the CDR3, the DNA is TGTGCCAGCACACTCGGCGGACAGGGCAGATACGAGCAGTACTTC. This translates into CASTLGGQGRYEQYF.

The sample holds a few counts of this clonotype. J is TRBJ1-2 and V is TRBV7-3, with TRBD1 matching 10 bases. The germline V gene has CDR1 SGHTA and CDR2 FQGTGA. This CDR3 is built from 13 residues. The junction had 5 bases not matched to a gene; V was cut back by 5 bases and J by 8 bases. For the CDR3, the DNA is TGTGCCAGCAGCCCGACAGGGGGCGAAGGCTACACCTTC. Translation: CASSPTGGEGYTF.

This clonotype was counted only a few times. V gene TRBV7-2 combines with J gene TRBJ1-2; TRBD1 might be the D (6 bases). The CDR3 length is 16 residues. CDR1 SGHTA and CDR2 FQGNSA come from the germline V gene. V was clipped by 1 base and J by 8 bases, with 20 bases between them. This CDR3 reads CASSLVGGGRSVGYTF. CDR3 sequence (DNA): TGTGCCAGCAGCTTAGTCGGAGGGGGGCGCTCAGTGGGCTACACCTTC.

This chain uses TRBV6-1 with TRBJ2-7; TRBD2 agrees at 10 bases. The CDR3 has 16 residues. In germline, CDR1 is MNHNS, CDR2 SASEGT. J was trimmed by 7 bases and V by 1 base; bases with no gene match: 10. The CDR3 bases are TGTGCCAGCAGTGAAGAGTTGGTAGCGGGAGGAGTTGAGCAGTACTTC. Its translation is CASSEELVAGGVEQYF.

The sample holds a few counts of this clonotype. V and J are TRBV6-5 and TRBJ2-1; 7 positions match TRBD2. The end of the DNA aligns better with TRBJ2-5, so the J call may be wrong. Germline CDR1 MNHEY, CDR2 SVGAGI. The CDR3 is 14 residues long. CDR3 region: CASSYSSGGETQYF. In nucleotides, the CDR3 is TGTGCCAGCAGTTACTCGTCCGGGGGGGAGACCCAGTACTTC.

In DNA, the CDR3 is TGTGCCAGCAGCCAAGCTCCTCCCGAAGGGAACACTGAAGCTTTCTTT. Translation: CASSQAPPEGNTEAFF. The chain recombines TRBV4-2 with TRBJ1-1, with no clear D. In germline, CDR1 is LGHNA, CDR2 YNFKEQ. Trimming removed 1 base at V and 1 base at J, with 13 bases between. The CDR3 runs to 16 residues.

This chain joins TRBV29-1 and TRBJ1-1; D ambiguous. This CDR3 contains 11 residues. From germline, CDR1 is SQVTM and CDR2 ANQGSEA. The V end lost 6 bases, the J end lost 5 bases, and 10 bases lay between the germline ends. Here the CDR3 reads CSVSWGTEAFF. The CDR3 DNA sequence: TGCAGCGTCTCTTGGGGTACTGAAGCTTTCTTT.

This chain links TRBV5-1 with TRBJ1-2; 10 bases agree with TRBD1. Germline CDR1 is SGHRS and CDR2 is YFSETQ. CDR3 length equals 16 residues. V was clipped by 0 bases and J by 5 bases; unmatched bases: 7. The CDR3 nucleotides are TGCGCCAGCAGCTTGGACCCGACAGGGGGCTCGTATGGCTACACCTTC. This translates into CASSLDPTGGSYGYTF.

This chain links TRBV6-1 with TRBJ1-1; D is undetermined. Germline V lookup: CDR1 MNHNS, CDR2 SASEGT. The CDR3 has 16 amino acids. The germline V and J ends were trimmed by 2 bases and 6 bases, with 19 bases remaining between them. CDR3: CASSENWAGHYSEAFF. Written as DNA, the CDR3 is TGTGCCAGCAGTGAAAATTGGGCAGGTCATTACTCTGAAGCTTTCTTT.

A few counts support this clonotype. In nucleotides, the CDR3 is TGTGCCAGCAGTTACTGGACAGGGGGCAGTCAGCCCCAGCATTTT. Its translation is CASSYWTGGSQPQHF. J is TRBJ1-5 and V is TRBV6-6; TRBD1 agrees at 11 bases. Per the germline V gene, CDR1 is MNHNY and CDR2 is SVGAGI (reference sequence). The V segment lost 1 base and the J segment 6 bases; nucleotides outside the gene matches: 2. The CDR3 has 15 amino acids.

This clonotype was counted a few times. The gene calls are TRBV7-2 and TRBJ1-1, with 9 bases matching TRBD1. Germline V gives CDR1 SGHTA, CDR2 FQGNSA. V lost 2 bases to trimming and J lost 3 bases; unmatched junction nucleotides: 10. The CDR3 has 17 amino acids. Here the CDR3 DNA reads TGTGCCAGCAGCTTAATCGGGACAGGGATTTCCGACACTGAAGCTTTCTTT. This sequence encodes CASSLIGTGISDTEAFF.

The chain employs TRBV20-1 and TRBJ2-5; possible D gene TRBD2, 5 bases. There are 12 residues in the CDR3. Trimming left V 3 bases short and J 3 bases short, with 8 bases between. Germline CDR1 is DFQATT and CDR2 is SNEGSKA (reference sequence). CDR3 residues: CSARSGKETQYF. CDR3 sequence (DNA): TGCAGTGCTAGGTCCGGGAAAGAGACCCAGTACTTC.

The CDR3 here is CSVVEAGRPDTQYF. The CDR3 DNA is TGCAGCGTTGTAGAAGCGGGCCGTCCAGATACGCAGTATTTT. The chain couples TRBV29-1 to TRBJ2-3, with D possibly matching TRBD2 (6 bases). Germline CDR1 reads SQVTM; CDR2 reads ANQGSEA. The ends were cut back, 4 bases at V and 4 bases at J, with 15 bases in the middle. The CDR3 sequence is 14 residues long.

This clonotype was counted between two and nine times. V usage is TRBV29-1 and J usage is TRBJ1-1, with TRBD1 identical over 9 bases. This CDR3 region has 13 residues. Per germline, CDR1 SQVTM and CDR2 ANQGSEA. V shed 6 bases and J 4 bases; nucleotides not matched to a gene: 6. CDR3 nucleotide sequence: TGCAGCGTCGAACAGGGGGCGGCCACTGAAGCTTTCTTT. Its protein is CSVEQGAATEAFF.

The V call is TRBV28, the J call TRBJ2-1; 7 bases agree with TRBD2. CDR3 length: 19 amino acids. V lost 6 bases and J lost 7; bases outside the gene matches: 24. Germline CDR1 reads MDHEN; CDR2 reads SYDVKM. The chain's CDR3 is CASSRGLAGEVLTMNEQFF. The CDR3 bases are TGTGCCAGCAGCCGGGGACTGGCGGGGGAGGTACTTACAATGAATGAGCAGTTCTTC.

The rearrangement links TRBV2 to TRBJ1-1; D unclear. The CDR3 covers 13 residues. Germline V gene sequence: CDR1 SNHLY, CDR2 FYNNEI. V was shortened by 5 bases and J by 5 bases, with 12 bases between the two germline ends. The CDR3 nucleotides are TGTGCCAGCAGTAGCGGGAGTTTTACTGAAGCTTTCTTT. Its translation: CASSSGSFTEAFF.

In this sample, this clonotype turned up a few times. The chain uses TRBV10-3 and TRBJ2-3, with a possible D match to TRBD1 (5 bases). This CDR3 is 13 amino acids long. Germline assignment: CDR1 ENHRY and CDR2 SYGVKD. V dropped 7 bases and J dropped 2 bases, with 10 bases sitting between them. CDR3 DNA sequence: TGTGCCATCACCAGGACACCCACAGATACGCAGTATTTT. This translates into CAITRTPTDTQYF.

This clonotype has a handful of counts. The chain employs TRBV2 and TRBJ2-3, with TRBD2 identical over 7 bases. The germline V gene has CDR1 SNHLY and CDR2 FYNNEI. J was trimmed by 2 bases and V by 0 bases; bases with no gene match: 2. This CDR3 spans 15 amino acids. The CDR3 DNA sequence: TGTGCCAGCAGTGAAGCGGGGGGGGTCACAGATACGCAGTATTTT. Translating gives CASSEAGGVTDTQYF.

This clonotype turned up a few times. This chain joins TRBV6-1 and TRBJ2-6; tentative D call: TRBD2 (5 bases). V was trimmed by 8 bases and J by 1 base, leaving 6 bases between them. The germline V gene has CDR1 MNHNS and CDR2 SASEGT. CDR3 size: 13 residues. For the CDR3, the DNA is TGTGCCAGCGGGAGATCTGGGGCCAACGTCCTGACTTTC. Its protein is CASGRSGANVLTF.

This clonotype was seen a few times. This rearrangement joins TRBV6-6 to TRBJ1-4; 8 bases line up with TRBD1. This CDR3 comprises 15 residues. V shed 2 bases, J shed 6 bases, and the junction held 5 bases outside the gene matches. From germline, CDR1 is MNHNY and CDR2 SVGAGI (reference sequence). This chain's CDR3 is CASSYPDRGDEKLFF. CDR3 DNA sequence: TGTGCCAGCAGTTACCCAGACAGGGGAGATGAAAAACTGTTTTTT.

A note on this clonotype: One junction end does not reproduce the germline sequence, and a read error may be involved. The V gene is TRBV24-1, the J gene TRBJ1-5; tentatively, D is TRBD1 (5 bases). The germline gives CDR1 KGHDR, CDR2 SFDVKD. This CDR3 has 15 residues. CDR3 DNA: TGTGCCACCAGGGATTCAGGGAATAGCAATCGGCCCCAGCATTTT. Its protein is CATRDSGNSNRPQHF.

In DNA, the CDR3 is TGTGCCAGCAGCTTAACGAACAGGCCGGAGACCCAGTACTTC. Amino acids: CASSLTNRPETQYF. The V gene is TRBV7-3, the J gene TRBJ2-5, with D tentatively TRBD1 (5 bases). Trimming cost V 0 bases and J 5 bases, with 10 bases left between them. The CDR3 is 14 residues long. Germline V gives CDR1 SGHTA, CDR2 FQGTGA.

V is TRBV7-9 and J is TRBJ2-5, with 7 bases identical to TRBD1. The V segment lost 5 bases and the J segment 7 bases; nucleotides outside the gene matches: 10. Looked up from germline, CDR1 is SEHNR and CDR2 is FQNEAQ (reference sequence). CDR3 size: 14 residues. The CDR3 DNA follows: TGTGCCAGCAGCCCGTTTGGGACAGTGGTGACCCAGTACTTC. The encoded protein is CASSPFGTVVTQYF.

This clonotype was detected a few times. J is TRBJ2-5 and V is TRBV5-6, with 7 bases matching TRBD2. Trimming took 4 bases from V and 3 from J; bases not matched to a gene: 12. The germline gives CDR1 SGHDT, CDR2 YYEEEE. The CDR3 covers 16 residues. The CDR3 bases are TGTGCCAGCAGCCACCTGGGTCTAGCGGCAAAAGAGACCCAGTACTTC. This codes for CASSHLGLAAKETQYF.

The DNA for the CDR3 is TGTGCCAGCAGTTTGCCTGTACCTAGCGGACTCTACAATGAGCAGTTCTTC. Translation gives CASSLPVPSGLYNEQFF. The rearrangement links TRBV28 to TRBJ2-1, with TRBD2 identical over 7 bases. Trimming cost V 3 bases and J 3 bases; bases outside gene matches: 11. The CDR3 consists of 17 residues. Germline CDR1 MDHEN, CDR2 SYDVKM.